The sequence of this T cell receptor beta chain was determined in a study of shared clonotypes between healthy human individuals (dated by TCRdb to between 2020 and 2021). General notes on the study: The cohort comprised a couple of women and a few men aged 18 to 49 years. For each donor, CD4 naive and CD4 memory were each given three plates, CD8 naive was given two plates, and CD8 memory was given one plate. To estimate repertoire size and how much clonotype sharing occurs between individuals, the study deeply sequenced the blood TCR repertoires of about five healthy adults. To increase sequencing depth and limit assay-specific biases, different laboratories used diverse techniques to prepare libraries and sequence TCR repertoires. Each donor's leukapheresis produced roughly between about 0.8 and 8.9 billion PBMCs. Points the paper makes about the study in general: Larger estimated clonotype richness was generally found for naive subsets than for memory subsets. Even with the large sequencing depth, rarefaction of the sorted-subset datasets indicated that sequencing was incomplete. When several donors were compared, the shared fraction of clonotypes was around 5% for naive CD4, 3.5% for naive CD8, more than 2% for memory CD4, and approximately 0.4% for memory CD8. Because the study included only a small number of donors, the genetic and exposure-history diversity represented was limited. Only blood was sampled, and tissue TCR repertoires likely differ from those in blood. Based on pairwise subsampling, the degree of clonotype sharing among donors was expected to be affected by sequencing depth. Higher generation probabilities were observed for clonotypes shared by all four sorted-subset donors than for non-shared clonotypes.

CDR1 LGHNA and CDR2 YNFKEQ were looked up in the germline V gene. Clipping removes 4 bases from V and 6 bases from J, with 6 as the unmatched junction base count. CDR3 length: 13 amino acids, cysteine to phenylalanine. Only the CDR3 portion is preserved as DNA: 39 bases, with reading frame beginning at the first base. TCR CDR3 regions were amplified from genomic DNA by multiplex PCR using the deep immunoSEQ assay. Extracted genomic DNA from each cell subset was distributed evenly across all wells of several immunoSEQ 96-well plates, and each plate was treated as a replicate. For sorted subsets, each replicate PCR was loaded with 200 ng genomic DNA, equivalent to 25,000 to 30,000 T cell genomes. The purified libraries were quantified using a Qubit 3.0 fluorometer, sized with a Bioanalyzer 2100, and then quantified again using the KAPA Library Quantification kit. A separate single-read 150-cycle Illumina NextSeq 550 flow cell was used to sequence each immunoSEQ 96-well plate. Processing in the source paper ran as follows. Because the immunoSEQ output held only junctional sequences and lacked quality scores, the filtering could not match the filtering applied to full-length reads. Sequences were annotated with PyIR, a Python wrapper for IgBLAST v1.9, using IMGT germline references to assign V/J genes and CDR3. Reads were removed for weak V/J assignments (E-value above 1e-6), missing CDR3, stop codons, out-of-frame junctions, or ambiguous translated residues. V3J clonotypes were defined as sequences sharing the same inferred V gene, J gene, and CDR3 amino acid sequence. Percentage overlap between repertoires was calculated by dividing the number of shared unique clonotypes by the size of the smaller repertoire. Three approaches were used to assess repertoire richness: RTK rarefaction, the Chao1 estimator, and Recon v2.1 estimates of unobserved clonotypes. Generation probabilities for all TCRbeta clonotypes obtained by the gDNA method from a handful of donors were computed using OLGA. The clones in this table, taken by TCRdb from immuneACCESS, are in-frame only. Not every clone is retained; where verified, under half of the shortfall comes from an unresolved V gene, and the cause of the rest is unknown. Clone size and the V and J calls come from that table; the DNA yielded D and trimming. Across this sample there are hundreds of thousands of clones, with around 96% seen only once. The top ten clones comprise about 0.12% of the sample.

On this clone: Its antigen is currently not known. No much larger clonotype is one base removed from it; base qualities were not supplied.

For the CD8 naive samples, CD45RO-negative cells were positively selected for CCR7, yielding a CD45RA+CCR7+ population from which TemRA cells were excluded. Donors were healthy HIV-negative adults with no recently reported acute infections or vaccinations. Every donor was a Caucasian adult residing in Nashville, Tennessee, USA. Blood was obtained by leukapheresis, after which PBMCs were separated by Ficoll-Histopaque density gradient centrifugation and cryopreserved in liquid nitrogen vapor phase. Analytical flow cytometry was used to check the purity and quantity of every magnetically sorted T cell population. Genomic DNA was isolated from every sorted fraction and measured by UV absorbance on a Nanodrop 2000c.

Sequencing was carried out using naive CD8+ T cells sorted from blood. This sample's cell subset or site label indicates: CD45RA+CCR7+. The chain couples TRBV4-2 to TRBJ2-7, with 7 bases in between that match TRBD2. This TCR derives from a woman between 25 and 40 years old in good health. The CDR3 region: CASSPRLASEQYF. At the DNA level, the sequence is TGTGCCAGCAGCCCCCGACTAGCCTCCGAGCAGTACTTC.